This TCR beta chain derives from a study of blood T cell repertoires in COVID-19. Original processing notes: Amplification of reference gene primers provided the estimated nucleated cell counts. Assay used: immunoSEQ multiplex PCR; TCRdb lists only in-frame clones, some missing. Clonal size and the V and J genes are those of that table, whereas D and trimming came from the DNA. The top ten hold around 3.2% of the sample, which has around 270,000 clones, approximately 89% seen once. This clone has only one observation. CDR3 length equals 15 residues. Losses at the gene ends were 1 base for V and 14 bases for J; bases not matched to a gene: 14. The V gene's germline CDR1 is MGHRA and CDR2 YSYEKL.

This rearrangement joins TRBV4-1 to TRBJ2-3; 8 bases line up with TRBD1. Sequencing was done on a sample of PBMCs or T cells enriched from blood (not recorded which). The receptor was isolated from a middle-aged woman who had been exposed to COVID-19. Here the CDR3 DNA reads TGCGCCAGCAGCCAAGTGTGGGACAGGTCCCCCCAATGGTATTTT. Translating gives CASSQVWDRSPQWYF.